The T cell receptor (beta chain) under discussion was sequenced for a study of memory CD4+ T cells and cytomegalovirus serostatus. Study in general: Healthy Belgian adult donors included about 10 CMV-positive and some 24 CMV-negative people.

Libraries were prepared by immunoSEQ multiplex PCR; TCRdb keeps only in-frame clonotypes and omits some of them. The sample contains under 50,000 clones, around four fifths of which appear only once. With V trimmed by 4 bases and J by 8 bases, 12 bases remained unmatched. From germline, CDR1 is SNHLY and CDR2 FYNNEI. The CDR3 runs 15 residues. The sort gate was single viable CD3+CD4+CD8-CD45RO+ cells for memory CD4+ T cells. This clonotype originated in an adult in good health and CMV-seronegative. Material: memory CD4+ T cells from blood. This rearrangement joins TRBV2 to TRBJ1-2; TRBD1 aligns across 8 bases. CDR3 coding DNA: TGTGCCAGCAGTGCTGACAGGGGTAGGATGGAAGGCTACACCTTC. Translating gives CASSADRGRMEGYTF.